This TCR beta chain emerged from a study of T cells in Graves' hyperthyroidism and ophthalmopathy. Study conclusions and caveats: Also found in blood were most expanded thyroid clonotypes above 0.001. Ophthalmopathy got predicted by the model a median around six months before its onset.

CDR3 length: 17 amino acids. The ends were cut back, 0 bases at V and 0 bases at J, with 13 bases in the middle. Germline V lookup: CDR1 SGHDT, CDR2 YYEEEE. Duration under 3 months, a NOSPECS grade of at least 4, and a Clinical Activity Score of at least 3 characterized the ophthalmopathy patients. Investigators excluded patients with uncontrolled infection, other autoimmune disease, pregnancy or lactation. Amplification yielded TCR beta CDR3 regions, with RNA transcripts as the source. The TCR CDR3 was amplified in a first-round RT-PCR using the HTBI primer set. TCRdb independently ran MiXCR on the multiplex PCR reads; one entry per CDR3 protein. The repertoire holds around 600,000 distinct CDR3 sequences, with around 15% as singletons. This clonotype has more than one count but fewer than ten. Its antigen is not known.

The TCR originated in a woman aged 45-65 years with Graves' ophthalmopathy. Sequenced material: blood. The chain links TRBV5-6 to TRBJ2-4, with D unclear. The CDR3 region is CASSLALGRLAKNIQYF. In DNA, the CDR3 is TGTGCCAGCAGCTTGGCCCTAGGTAGACTAGCCAAAAACATTCAGTACTTC.